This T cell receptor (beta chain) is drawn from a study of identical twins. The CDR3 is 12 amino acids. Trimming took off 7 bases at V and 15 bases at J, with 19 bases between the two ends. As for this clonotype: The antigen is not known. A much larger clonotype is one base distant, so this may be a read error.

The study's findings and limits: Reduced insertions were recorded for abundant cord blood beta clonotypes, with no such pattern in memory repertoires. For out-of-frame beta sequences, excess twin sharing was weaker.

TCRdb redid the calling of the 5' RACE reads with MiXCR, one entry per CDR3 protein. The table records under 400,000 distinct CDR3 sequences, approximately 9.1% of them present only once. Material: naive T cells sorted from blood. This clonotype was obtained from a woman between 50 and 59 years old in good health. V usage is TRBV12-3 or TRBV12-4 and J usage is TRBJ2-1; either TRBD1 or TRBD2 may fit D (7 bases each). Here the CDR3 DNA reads TGTGCCAGCAACTACAGGGGCGCGGGGGTGTTCTTC. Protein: CASNYRGAGVFF.